One sample yielded the 20 T cell receptor beta chains listed below, sequenced in a study of blood T cell repertoires in COVID-19. The assay was immunoSEQ multiplex PCR, and TCRdb's table has in-frame clones only and misses some. Altogether about 180,000 clones are present, 82% being singletons, with the ten largest covering 8.4%. Sequenced material: peripheral blood. These receptors were collected from a woman aged 70-85 years with acute or convalescent COVID-19.

The chain is built from TRBV6-2 or TRBV6-3 and TRBJ1-5; 7 nucleotides line up with TRBD1. CDR3 length: 15 residues. The junction had 7 bases not matched to a gene; V was cut back by 6 bases and J by 2 bases. Germline CDR1 MNHEY, CDR2 SVGEGT. CDR3 coding DNA: TGTGCCAGCAGCACGACAGGGTCTGGCAATCAGCCCCAGCATTTT. This encodes CASSTTGSGNQPQHF.

The chain joins TRBV6-4 to TRBJ2-3; 9 bases align to TRBD2. Germline-derived CDR1 and CDR2 are MRHNA and SNTAGT. This CDR3 is 18 amino acids long. V lost 5 bases, J lost 4 bases, and 16 bases stayed unmatched. The CDR3 reads CASSPSGRSSGGPDTQYF. The CDR3 DNA reads as TGTGCCAGCAGTCCCTCGGGGAGGAGTAGCGGGGGCCCAGATACGCAGTATTTT.

The rearrangement uses TRBV4-3 and TRBJ2-6, with D possibly being TRBD2 (6 bases). The V gene's germline CDR1 is LGHNA and CDR2 YSLEER. CDR3 length equals 18 residues. V was clipped by 6 bases and J by 0 bases, with 18 bases between them. The DNA of the CDR3 is TGCGCCAGCAGTGTTTCCGGGACTGCGAACTCTGGGGCCAACGTCCTGACTTTC. It yields the protein CASSVSGTANSGANVLTF.

The rearrangement uses TRBV3-1 (or the pseudogene TRBV3-2) and TRBJ2-2, with D tentatively TRBD1 (6 bases). V dropped 4 bases and J dropped 1 base, with 16 bases sitting between them. CDR1 and CDR2 (germline): LGHDT, YNNKEL (reference sequence). This CDR3 contains 17 residues. Here the CDR3 reads CASSPQGLVENTGELFF. The CDR3 DNA reads TGTGCCAGCAGCCCACAGGGTTTGGTAGAGAACACCGGGGAGCTGTTTTTT.

This chain joins TRBV29-1 and TRBJ2-1, with 7 nucleotides matching TRBD2. This CDR3 is built from 11 residues. Germline V CDR1 and CDR2: SQVTM, ANQGSEA. The V segment lost 8 bases and the J segment 7 bases; nucleotides outside the gene matches: 5. The CDR3 DNA reads as TGCAGCTACTTGGGGGGGAATGAGCAGTTCTTC. This gives the protein CSYLGGNEQFF.

V gene TRBV6-6 combines with J gene TRBJ1-1; D is undetermined. CDR3 length equals 13 residues. Germline assignment: CDR1 MNHNY and CDR2 SVGAGI (reference sequence). The V end was cut by 6 bases, the J end by 4 bases, with 12 bases between. CDR3: CASRSEDVTEAFF. The CDR3 nucleotides read TGTGCCAGCAGATCAGAAGATGTCACTGAAGCTTTCTTT.

This sequence joins TRBV27 and TRBJ2-3; TRBD1 might be the D (9 bases). The V end was cut by 4 bases, the J end by 3 bases, with 17 bases between. Germline assignment: CDR1 MNHEY and CDR2 SMNVEV (reference sequence). The CDR3 loop spans 16 amino acids. The CDR3 coding sequence is TGTGCCAGCAGTTCCCTTAGCGGGACAGGGACAGATACGCAGTATTTT. This codes for CASSSLSGTGTDTQYF.

CDR3 nucleotides: TGTGCCAGCATCGGGGGAATACAAGAGACCCAGTACTTC. It is translated as CASIGGIQETQYF. The chain is built from TRBV28 and TRBJ2-5; the D gene is possibly TRBD2 (6 bases). Germline CDR1 and CDR2: MDHEN and SYDVKM. CDR3 length equals 13 residues. Trimming pared 7 bases from V and 2 bases from J, leaving 11 bases between.

The V call is TRBV20-1, the J call TRBJ2-1; possibly TRBD2 for D (7 bases). In germline, CDR1 is DFQATT, CDR2 SNEGSKA (reference sequence). V was trimmed by 3 bases and J by 5 bases, leaving 32 bases between them. The length of the CDR3 is 20 residues. The CDR3 reads CSASSMGLGGGGWFNNEQFF. CDR3 coding DNA: TGCAGTGCTAGTAGCATGGGACTCGGGGGAGGGGGGTGGTTTAACAATGAGCAGTTCTTC.

V is TRBV11-2 and J is TRBJ1-6; a possible D gene is TRBD1 (5 bases). Trimming pared 3 bases from V and 0 bases from J, leaving 18 bases between. Per the germline V gene, CDR1 is SGHAT and CDR2 is FQNNGV. This CDR3 is built from 19 residues. The CDR3 spells CASSLRGGVNPSYNSPLHF. DNA of the CDR3: TGTGCCAGCAGCTTGAGGGGAGGGGTCAACCCCTCCTATAATTCACCCCTCCACTTT.

This chain uses TRBV4-2 with TRBJ2-5; TRBD2 agrees at 7 bases. V shed 1 base, J shed 3 bases, and the junction held 2 bases outside the gene matches. This CDR3 has 14 residues. Germline values: CDR1 LGHNA, CDR2 YNFKEQ. CDR3 sequence: CASSQGTRKETQYF. CDR3 nucleotides: TGTGCCAGCAGCCAAGGGACTAGAAAAGAGACCCAGTACTTC.

This chain links TRBV5-1 with TRBJ1-6; TRBD1 matches at 7 bases. CDR1 is SGHRS, CDR2 YFSETQ, per germline. Trimming removed 5 bases from V and 0 bases from J; junction bases left unmatched: 11. The CDR3 consists of 18 residues. CDR3 sequence reads: CASSAGTDISSYNSPLHF. In DNA form, the CDR3 reads TGCGCCAGCAGTGCCGGGACAGACATAAGCTCCTATAATTCACCCCTCCACTTT.

This clone showed up just once. The rearrangement uses TRBV5-1 and TRBJ2-7, with D possibly matching TRBD2 (6 bases). The CDR3 spans 16 residues. Germline V gene lookup returns CDR1 SGHRS and CDR2 YFSETQ. The V end was cut by 4 bases, the J end by 2 bases, with 19 bases between. CDR3 in DNA: TGCGCCAGCAGCCCGGCCGGGAGCGGTCTAGCCTACGAGCAGTACTTC. Amino acid sequence: CASSPAGSGLAYEQYF.

The chain is built from TRBV19 and TRBJ2-5; TRBD2 aligns across 8 bases. V shed 6 bases and J 1 base; nucleotides not matched to a gene: 7. Germline assignment: CDR1 LNHDA and CDR2 SQIVND (reference sequence). The CDR3 has 15 residues. CDR3 region: CASSPATSGQETQYF. The CDR3 region has the DNA TGTGCCAGTAGCCCAGCAACTAGCGGCCAAGAGACCCAGTACTTC.

The V call is TRBV24-1, the J call TRBJ2-1, with 15 bases aligning to TRBD2. The CDR3 totals 19 residues. Germline CDR1 KGHDR, CDR2 SFDVKD. V dropped 3 bases and J dropped 0; count of bases not matched to a gene: 5. In DNA, the CDR3 is TGTGCCACCAGTGATCGGACTAGCGGGAGGGTCAGCTCCTACAATGAGCAGTTCTTC. Its translation is CATSDRTSGRVSSYNEQFF.

The chain has TRBV15 and TRBJ1-4, with TRBD1 matching 7 bases. Germline-derived CDR1 and CDR2 are LNHNV and YYDKDF (reference sequence). The length of the CDR3 is 16 residues. V trimming: 0 bases; J trimming: 8 bases; junction bases outside the gene matches: 9. The CDR3 DNA sequence: TGTGCCACCAGCAGAGAAAAGGACAGGTTACGCGAAAAACTGTTTTTT. Its translation is CATSREKDRLREKLFF.

The chain links TRBV4-3 to TRBJ1-3, with D perhaps matching TRBD1 (5 bases). The CDR3 is 16 amino acids. The germline V gene has CDR1 LGHNA and CDR2 YSLEER. V dropped 8 bases and J dropped 0 bases, with 17 bases sitting between them. The CDR3 nucleotides read TGCGCCAGCGGGGTTGGGGCCGCCGGCTCTGGAAACACCATATATTTT. This encodes CASGVGAAGSGNTIYF.

This rearrangement joins TRBV7-3 to TRBJ2-7; D perhaps matches TRBD2 (6 bases). This CDR3 is 13 amino acids long. V shed 2 bases and J shed 5 bases, with 10 bases lying between them. Germline V gene lookup returns CDR1 SGHTA and CDR2 FQGTGA. CDR3 amino acids: CASSLGAGNEQYF. As DNA, the CDR3 is TGTGCCAGCAGCTTAGGGGCGGGAAACGAGCAGTACTTC.

This clone was seen a few times. The chain uses TRBV28 and TRBJ1-5; the D gene is possibly TRBD1 (5 bases). V lost 8 bases and J 5 bases, leaving 19 bases between the germline ends. There are 15 residues in the CDR3. Germline V lookup: CDR1 MDHEN, CDR2 SYDVKM. The chain's CDR3 is CASSSQRGGDQPQHF. As DNA, the CDR3 is TGTGCCAGCTCCTCGCAGAGGGGCGGGGATCAGCCCCAGCATTTT.

V usage is TRBV19 and J usage is TRBJ2-7; 8 bases align to TRBD1. This CDR3 is built from 14 residues. Germline V lookup: CDR1 LNHDA, CDR2 SQIVND (reference sequence). With V trimmed by 5 bases and J by 2 bases, 5 bases remained unmatched. CDR3: CASSETGGTYEQYF. CDR3 coding DNA: TGTGCCAGTAGTGAAACAGGGGGTACCTACGAGCAGTACTTC. Full variable domain (outside the CDR3, taken from reference TRBV19 and TRBJ2-7): DGGITQSPKYLFRKEGQNVTLSCEQNLNHDAMYWYRQDPGQGLRLIYYSQIVNDFQKGDIAEGYSVSREKKESFPLTVTSAQKNPTAFYLCASSETGGTYEQYFGPGTRLTVT.